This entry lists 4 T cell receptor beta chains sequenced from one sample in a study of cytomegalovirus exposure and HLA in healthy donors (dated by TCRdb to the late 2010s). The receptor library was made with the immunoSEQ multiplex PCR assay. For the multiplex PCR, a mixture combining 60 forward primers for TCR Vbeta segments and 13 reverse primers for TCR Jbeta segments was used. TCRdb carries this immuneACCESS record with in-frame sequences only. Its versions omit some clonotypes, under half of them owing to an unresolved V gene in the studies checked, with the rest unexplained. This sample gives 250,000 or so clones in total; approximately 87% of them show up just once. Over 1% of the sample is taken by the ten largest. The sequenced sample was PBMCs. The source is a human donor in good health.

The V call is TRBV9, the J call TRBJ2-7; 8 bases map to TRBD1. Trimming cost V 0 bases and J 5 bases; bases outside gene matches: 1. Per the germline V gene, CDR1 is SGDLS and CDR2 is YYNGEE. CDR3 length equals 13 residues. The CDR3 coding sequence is TGTGCCAGCAGCGTAGGGACAGGGAACGAGCAGTACTTC. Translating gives CASSVGTGNEQYF.

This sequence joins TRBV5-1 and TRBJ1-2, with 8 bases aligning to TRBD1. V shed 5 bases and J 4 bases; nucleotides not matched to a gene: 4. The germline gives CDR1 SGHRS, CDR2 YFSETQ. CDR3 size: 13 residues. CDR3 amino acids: CASSADRAYGYTF. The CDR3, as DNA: TGCGCCAGCAGTGCGGACAGGGCCTATGGCTACACCTTC.

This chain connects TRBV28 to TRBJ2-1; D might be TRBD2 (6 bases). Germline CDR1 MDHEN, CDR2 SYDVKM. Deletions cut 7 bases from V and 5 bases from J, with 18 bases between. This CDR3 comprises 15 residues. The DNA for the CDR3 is TGTGCCAGCACCCCCTTGGGCGGGGCCCACAATGAGCAGTTCTTC. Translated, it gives CASTPLGGAHNEQFF. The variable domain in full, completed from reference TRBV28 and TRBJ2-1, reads DVKVTQSSRYLVKRTGEKVFLECVQDMDHENMFWYRQDPGLGLRLIYFSYDVKMKEKGDIPEGYSVSREKKERFSLILESASTNQTSMYLCASTPLGGAHNEQFFGPGTRLTVL.

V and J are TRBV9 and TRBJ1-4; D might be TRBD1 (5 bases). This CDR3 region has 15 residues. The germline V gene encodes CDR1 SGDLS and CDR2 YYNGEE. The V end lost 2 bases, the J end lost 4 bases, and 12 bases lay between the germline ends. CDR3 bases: TGTGCCAGCAGCGTCCAGGGCGATTATAATGAAAAACTGTTTTTT. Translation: CASSVQGDYNEKLFF.